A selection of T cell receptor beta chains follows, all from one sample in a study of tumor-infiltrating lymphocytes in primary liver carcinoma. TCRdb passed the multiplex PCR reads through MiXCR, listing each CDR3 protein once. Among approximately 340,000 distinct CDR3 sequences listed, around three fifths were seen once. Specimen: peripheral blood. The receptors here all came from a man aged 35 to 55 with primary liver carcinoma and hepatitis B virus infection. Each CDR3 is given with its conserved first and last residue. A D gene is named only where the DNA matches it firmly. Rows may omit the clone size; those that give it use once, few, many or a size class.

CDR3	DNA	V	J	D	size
CASSSARGYGYTF	TGTGCCAGCAGTTCGGCCAGGGGGTATGGCTACACCTTC	TRBV6-5	TRBJ1-2	TRBD1	many
CASSETPSGGYTF	TGTGCCAGCAGTGAAACACCCTCTGGCGGCTACACCTTC	TRBV6-1	TRBJ1-2	NA	many
CASSLTGAFSQPQHF	TGTGCCAGCAGTCTCACAGGGGCCTTCAGTCAGCCCCAGCATTTT	TRBV6-1	TRBJ1-5	TRBD1	NA
CASIGADRSSYEQYF	TGTGCCAGCATTGGAGCGGATAGGAGCTCCTACGAGCAGTACTTC	TRBV28	TRBJ2-7	NA	NA
CASREGHYEQYF	TGTGCCAGCAGGGAGGGGCACTACGAGCAGTACTTC	TRBV6-5	TRBJ2-7	NA	few
CASSPSRGRETQYF	TGTGCCAGCAGTCCCTCCAGGGGGCGAGAGACCCAGTACTTC	TRBV25-1	TRBJ2-5	TRBD1	few
CASSYLSSRDTEAFF	TGTGCCAGCAGTTACTTATCAAGCCGAGACACTGAAGCTTTCTTT	TRBV6-6	TRBJ1-1	NA	few
CASSAWRASGGSSYNEQFF	TGCGCCAGCAGCGCCTGGAGGGCAAGCGGAGGAAGCTCCTACAATGAGCAGTTCTTC	TRBV4-1	TRBJ2-1	NA	NA
CASSPRQQGNTGELFF	TGTGCCAGCTCACCACGTCAACAGGGTAACACCGGGGAGCTGTTTTTT	TRBV18	TRBJ2-2	NA	NA
CASSVYGLVIEQFF	TGTGCCAGCAGCGTATACGGGCTAGTTATTGAGCAGTTCTTC	TRBV11-2	TRBJ2-1	NA	NA
CAISSGQAPSEQYF	TGTGCCATCAGTTCAGGGCAGGCCCCGAGCGAGCAGTACTTC	TRBV28	TRBJ2-7	NA	NA
CASSAHLTRANEQSF	TGTGCCAGCAGTGCCCACCTTACTAGGGCCAATGAGCAGTCCTTC	TRBV6-1	TRBJ2-1	NA	few
CASSHTGEELFF	TGCGCAAGCAGCCATACAGGGGAGGAGCTGTTTTTT	TRBV4-1	TRBJ2-2	TRBD1	NA
CAWSGGKNKNTWELFF	TGTGCCTGGAGTGGGGGAAAAAACAAGAACACCTGGGAGCTGTTTTTT	TRBV30	TRBJ2-2	NA	NA
CASSSDGTGTYGYTF	TGTGCCAGCAGCAGTGACGGGACAGGGACCTATGGCTACACCTTC	TRBV5-6	TRBJ1-2	TRBD1	NA
CARMNRGVYEHYF	TGTGCCAGGATGAACAGGGGGGTGTACGAGCACTACTTC	TRBV6-1	TRBJ2-7	TRBD1	once
CASGGLAENTGELFF	TGTGCCAGCGGGGGTCTAGCGGAGAACACCGGGGAGCTGTTTTTT	TRBV6-1	TRBJ2-2	TRBD2	NA
CANSLALPSRDIQYF	TGTGCCAACAGCTTAGCGCTGCCCAGTAGGGACATTCAGTACTTC	TRBV7-9	TRBJ2-4	NA	once
CASSIDSGRTNTGKLFF	TGTGCCAGCAGCATAGATAGCGGGAGGACGAACACTGGGAAGCTGTTTTTT	TRBV11-2	TRBJ2-2	TRBD2	NA
CASSENARSDEQFF	TGTGCCAGCAGTGAAAACGCTAGGAGCGACGAGCAGTTCTTC	TRBV6-1	TRBJ2-1	NA	many
CASSPRGLDNEQFF	TGTGCCAGCAGCCCAAGGGGACTTGACAATGAGCAGTTCTTC	TRBV7-9	TRBJ2-1	NA	many
CSAGTRRYTQYF	TGCAGCGCTGGGACTAGAAGGTATACGCAGTATTTT	TRBV29-1	TRBJ2-3	TRBD2	NA
CASSKWTSDLNEQFF	TGTGCCAGCAGCAAATGGACTAGTGATCTCAATGAGCAGTTCTTC	TRBV11-2	TRBJ2-1	TRBD2	NA
CASITFSDGSGSPFEQYF	TGTGCCAGCATAACCTTTAGCGATGGGAGCGGGAGTCCCTTCGAGCAGTACTTC	TRBV11-2	TRBJ2-7	TRBD2	NA
CAPGGSFNEQLF	TGTGCCCCGGGGGGCTCCTTCAATGAGCAGTTATTC	TRBV11-1	TRBJ2-1	NA	NA
CASSLIYQVFIDEQFF	TGTGCCAGCAGCTTAATATACCAGGTGTTCATTGATGAGCAGTTCTTC	TRBV11-2	TRBJ2-1	NA	NA
CASSPWTGGTDTQYF	TGTGCCAGCAGCCCCTGGACAGGGGGCACAGATACGCAGTATTTT	TRBV12-3/TRBV12-4	TRBJ2-3	TRBD1	NA
CASRERTGVREAQYF	TGTGCCAGCAGGGAGAGGACAGGGGTTCGGGAGGCCCAGTACTTC	TRBV6-5	TRBJ2-5	TRBD1	NA